This T cell receptor (beta chain) was documented in a study of identical twins. Study findings and constraints: The study based its conclusions on cross-sectional statistical analysis and did not follow the same donors.

This clonotype was seen a few times. Its specificity is unknown. Each CDR3 protein is one row after TCRdb ran MiXCR on the 5' RACE reads. The sample includes nearly 200,000 distinct CDR3 sequences, more than 15% seen only once; the top ten take over 35%. Deletions cut 1 base from V and 7 bases from J, with 16 bases between. The CDR3 extends over 15 amino acids. The V gene's germline CDR1 is SEHNR and CDR2 FQNEAQ (reference sequence). The same data also went into a second study, on T cells expressing NK-cell markers. From that study: The same clonotypes also predominated in the CD3+CD56-NKG2C+ fraction of a few donors. Unclear, still, was the HCMV specificity of the expanded NKG2C+ T cell clones.

The sequence was collected from a woman between 18 and 30 years old in good health. The rearrangement uses TRBV7-9 and TRBJ2-5; D not resolved. Source material: CD8+ T cells sorted from blood. CDR3 region: CASSLGTATLVTQYF. For the CDR3, the DNA is TGTGCCAGCAGCTTAGGAACGGCCACCCTGGTGACCCAGTACTTC. Looking up the rest from reference TRBV7-9 and TRBJ2-5 gives the full variable domain: DTGVSQNPRHKITKRGQNVTFRCDPISEHNRLYWYRQTLGQGPEFLTYFQNEAQLEKSRLLSDRFSAERPKGSFSTLEIQRTEQGDSAMYLCASSLGTATLVTQYFGPGTRLLVL.